What follows describes a single TCR beta chain. Assay used: immunoSEQ multiplex PCR; TCRdb lists only in-frame clones, some missing. The table records 99,000 or so clones, around 81% of them present only once. This sample stems from a study of blood T cell repertoires in COVID-19. Source material: peripheral blood. The source of this sequence is a man aged 80 or over with acute or convalescent COVID-19.

CDR3 in amino acids: CASSIVSSGQETQYF. Here the CDR3 DNA reads TGTGCCAGTAGTATAGTGTCTAGCGGACAAGAGACCCAGTACTTC. The chain carries TRBV19 and TRBJ2-5; 7 bases agree with TRBD2. CDR1 and CDR2 from the germline V gene are LNHDA and SQIVND (reference sequence). The CDR3 consists of 15 residues. The V and J ends lost 1 base and 2 bases, in that order; junction bases with no gene match: 4.